Listed here are 14 T cell receptor beta chains from one sample, sequenced in a study of blood T cell repertoires in COVID-19. The method was immunoSEQ multiplex PCR; TCRdb's version includes in-frame clones alone and lacks a portion of them. The sample contains some 150,000 clones, under 85% of which appear only once. Material for sequencing was peripheral blood. All receptors come from a man between 45 and 60 years old with active or convalescent COVID-19.

The V gene is TRBV7-9, the J gene TRBJ1-5; 7 bases are a match to TRBD1. The CDR3 has 16 amino acids. Germline lookup yields CDR1 SEHNR and CDR2 FQNEAQ (reference sequence). The junction had 7 bases not matched to a gene; V was cut back by 2 bases and J by 3 bases. This CDR3 reads CASSLRGQGDNQPQHF. The DNA for the CDR3 is TGTGCCAGCAGCTTACGGGGCCAGGGGGACAATCAGCCCCAGCATTTT.

Comment on this clone: Other DNA variants within this sample encode the same CDR3. The chain joins TRBV12-3 or TRBV12-4 to TRBJ1-2; a possible D gene is TRBD1 (6 bases). The CDR3 consists of 11 residues. Trimming took 5 bases from V and 7 from J, leaving 8 bases between them. CDR3 sequence (DNA): TGTGCCAGCAGTCTCAGGGGTGGCTACACCTTC. This translates into CASSLRGGYTF.

The gene calls are TRBV5-6 and TRBJ2-7; tentatively, D is TRBD1 (5 bases). Trimming cost V 6 bases and J 1 base, with 11 bases left between them. CDR3 size: 13 residues. CDR1 SGHDT and CDR2 YYEEEE come from the germline V gene. CDR3 DNA sequence: TGTGCCAGCACCCTGGGGCGATCCTACGAGCAGTACTTC. The encoded protein is CASTLGRSYEQYF. Full variable domain (missing parts from reference TRBV5-6 and TRBJ2-7): DAGVTQSPTHLIKTRGQQVTLRCSPKSGHDTVSWYQQALGQGPQFIFQYYEEEERQRGNFPDRFSGHQFPNYSSELNVNALLLGDSALYLCASTLGRSYEQYFGPGTRLTVT.

V and J are TRBV6-5 and TRBJ2-5; TRBD2 agrees at 7 bases. V was pared by 2 bases and J by 2 bases, with 2 bases of the junction left unmatched. Germline-derived CDR1 and CDR2 are MNHEY and SVGAGI. The CDR3 runs 14 residues. The CDR3 DNA sequence: TGTGCCAGCAGTTACAAGGGAGGGCAAGAGACCCAGTACTTC. It is translated as CASSYKGGQETQYF.

This clone was observed a few times. The CDR3 loop is CASEPFAGSSQGGELFF. The CDR3 nucleotides read TGTGCCAGCGAACCTTTTGCGGGGAGTAGTCAAGGCGGGGAGCTGTTTTTT. This rearrangement joins TRBV27 to TRBJ2-2, with D possibly matching TRBD2 (6 bases). Germline lookup yields CDR1 MNHEY and CDR2 SMNVEV (reference sequence). Trimming cost V 8 bases and J 7 bases, with 26 bases left between them. The CDR3 length is 17 residues.

V is TRBV18 and J is TRBJ2-2, with a tentative D call TRBD1 (5 bases). The germline CDR1 and CDR2 sequences are KGHSH and LQKENI. The CDR3 spans 15 residues. V shed 1 base and J shed 7 bases, with 13 bases lying between them. The CDR3 loop is CASSPLDTPGGELFF. The CDR3 coding sequence is TGTGCCAGCTCACCACTGGACACCCCAGGCGGGGAGCTGTTTTTT.

V and J are TRBV12-2 and TRBJ1-5; the table names TRBD1, a call not compared with the DNA. TRBV12-2 is noted as a pseudogene. The CDR3 length is 19 residues. The CDR3 here is CASRLGPGGGRRRNQPQHF. CDR3 DNA: TGTGCAAGTCGCTTAGGTCCAGGGGGCGGCCGACGACGCAATCAGCCCCAGCATTTT.

The chain carries TRBV21-1 and TRBJ2-1; the D call in the table, TRBD2, was not verified against the DNA. TRBV21-1 has pseudogene status. The CDR3 has 19 residues. The CDR3 DNA sequence: TGTGCCAGCAGCGCCCATGAGTATCCGAGCGGGATCTCCTACAATGAGCAGTTCTTC. Its protein is CASSAHEYPSGISYNEQFF.

The chain recombines TRBV6-2 or TRBV6-3 with TRBJ1-6; possibly TRBD1 for D (6 bases). V was clipped by 4 bases and J by 8 bases, with 15 bases between them. Germline-derived CDR1 and CDR2 are MNHEY and SVGEGT. The CDR3 is 15 residues long. CDR3 sequence: CASSSQRGGDSPLHF. The CDR3 nucleotides read TGTGCCAGCAGTTCTCAAAGGGGGGGGGATTCACCCCTCCACTTT.

The CDR3 region is CASSLAPTGIGNYGYTF. CDR3 nucleotide sequence: TGTGCCAGCAGCTTGGCCCCCACAGGGATCGGTAACTATGGCTACACCTTC. V is TRBV5-4 and J is TRBJ1-2, with D perhaps matching TRBD1 (6 bases). This CDR3 spans 17 amino acids. Trimming cost V 0 bases and J 1 base, with 16 bases left between them. Germline V gives CDR1 SGHNT, CDR2 YYREEE (reference sequence).

J is TRBJ1-3 and V is TRBV7-6; no firm D call. This CDR3 is 15 amino acids long. CDR1 and CDR2 from the germline V gene are SGHVS and FNYEAQ. The V gene lost 5 bases and the J gene lost 0 bases, with 11 bases spanning the gap. The CDR3 nucleotides are TGTGCCAGCAGCGCCCTATCAAGCTCTGGAAACACCATATATTTT. Its protein is CASSALSSSGNTIYF. Full variable domain (remainder filled in from reference TRBV7-6 and TRBJ1-3): GAGVSQSPRYKVTKRGQDVALRCDPISGHVSLYWYRQALGQGPEFLTYFNYEAQQDKSGLPNDRFSAERPEGSISTLTIQRTEQRDSAMYRCASSALSSSGNTIYFGEGSWLTVV.

The rearrangement uses TRBV11-3 and TRBJ2-7; 12 bases are a match to TRBD1. Germline loops: CDR1 SGHNT, CDR2 YENEEA. The V gene end was trimmed by 5 bases and the J gene end by 2 bases; junction bases not matched to a gene: 1. The CDR3 runs 14 residues. CDR3 amino acids: CASSRDRGPYEQYF. In nucleotides, the CDR3 is TGTGCCAGCAGCCGGGACAGGGGGCCCTACGAGCAGTACTTC.

This rearrangement joins TRBV27 to TRBJ2-7; the D gene is possibly TRBD2 (5 bases). The V gene lost 5 bases and the J gene lost 0 bases, with 17 bases spanning the gap. CDR3 length: 16 residues. Germline CDR1 reads MNHEY; CDR2 reads SMNVEV (reference sequence). CDR3 amino acids: CASSPHLDYFSYEQYF. The CDR3 nucleotides read TGTGCCAGCAGTCCCCACCTCGACTATTTCTCCTACGAGCAGTACTTC.

The chain links TRBV2 to TRBJ2-7; 7 nucleotides align to TRBD2. Unmatched junction bases numbered 10, after V lost 4 bases and J lost 4 bases. This CDR3 has 15 residues. CDR1 is SNHLY and CDR2 is FYNNEI in the germline V gene. Here the CDR3 reads CASSGGLAVKYEQYF. The CDR3 DNA reads as TGTGCCAGCAGTGGGGGCCTAGCGGTAAAATACGAGCAGTACTTC.